Given below is one T cell receptor beta chain in context. Its antigen is unidentified. This record belongs to a study of EBV T-cell therapy then PD-1 blockade in nasopharyngeal carcinoma. The V gene lost 4 bases and the J gene lost 2 bases, with 1 base spanning the gap. This CDR3 spans 11 amino acids. Germline CDR1 reads SGDLS; CDR2 reads YYNGEE. The time point denotes: 266 days after commencement of treatment, after nivolumab therapy. The treatment denotes: AdE1-LMPpoly-expanded autologous EBV-specific T-cell therapy followed by anti-PD-1 nivolumab. Sequenced by immunoSEQ multiplex PCR; TCRdb stores in-frame clones only, minus some. This table has around 20,000 clones, around 80% appearing once.

The source of this sequence is a man aged 35-49 years with nasopharyngeal carcinoma. V usage is TRBV9 and J usage is TRBJ2-1; unclear D gene. The specimen comprised CD8+ T cells from blood, sampled at roughly day 290 from a patient whose treatment included autologous EBV-specific T cells and nivolumab. For the CDR3, the DNA is TGTGCCAGCAGCCCCTACAATGAGCAGTTCTTC. Translation gives CASSPYNEQFF.